This T cell receptor (beta chain) was sequenced during a study of T cell responses to AZD1222 COVID-19 vaccine. The study's findings and limits: Spike-specific TCRs gained breadth and depth after people received two AZD1222 doses. There were mostly white British donors and more females than males, and clonal diversity was possibly underestimated.

As regards this clone: Its antigen is as yet unknown.

Generated by immunoSEQ multiplex PCR, the TCRdb table keeps only in-frame clones and is missing some. The data hold 150,000 to 200,000 clones, with around 90% observed a single time. Per the germline V gene, CDR1 is SGHRS and CDR2 is YFSETQ. The CDR3 covers 13 residues. V gave up 4 bases and J gave up 8 bases; unmatched junction bases: 5. This rearrangement joins TRBV5-1 to TRBJ2-1; 8 bases match TRBD1. The specimen was peripheral blood, collected on day 0 of AZD1222 vaccination. The receptor was derived from an adult in good health. In DNA form, the CDR3 reads TGCGCCAGCAGCCCGGACAGGGAGGATGAGCAGTTCTTC. It specifies CASSPDREDEQFF. The full variable domain, with the rest looked up from reference TRBV5-1 and TRBJ2-1, is KAGVTQTPRYLIKTRGQQVTLSCSPISGHRSVSWYQQTPGQGLQFLFEYFSETQRNKGNFPGRFSGRQFSNSRSEMNVSTLELGDSALYLCASSPDREDEQFFGPGTRLTVL.